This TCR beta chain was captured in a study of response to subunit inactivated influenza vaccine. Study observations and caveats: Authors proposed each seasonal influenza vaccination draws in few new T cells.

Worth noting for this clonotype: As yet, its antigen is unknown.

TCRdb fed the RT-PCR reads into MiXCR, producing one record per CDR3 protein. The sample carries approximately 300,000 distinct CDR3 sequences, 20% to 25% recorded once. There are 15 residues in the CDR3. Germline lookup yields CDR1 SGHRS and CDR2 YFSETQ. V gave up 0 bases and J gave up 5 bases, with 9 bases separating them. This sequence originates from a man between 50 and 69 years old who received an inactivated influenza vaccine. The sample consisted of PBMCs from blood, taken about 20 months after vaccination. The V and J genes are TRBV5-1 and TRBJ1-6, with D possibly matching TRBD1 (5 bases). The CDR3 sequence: CASSLEGSDNSPLHF. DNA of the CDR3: TGCGCCAGCAGCTTGGAGGGGTCTGATAATTCACCCCTCCACTTT.